Presented here are 3 T cell receptor beta chains from one specimen sequenced in a study of T cell repertoires in cytomegalovirus infection. TCRdb passed the reads through MiXCR, listing each CDR3 protein once. The repertoire holds around 900,000 distinct CDR3 sequences, with roughly 30% as singletons. Which antigens these TCRs recognize remains unknown. Sequencing was performed on cultured CD8+ T cells from PBMCs, taken from culture after CMV antigen stimulation. The receptor set was obtained from a human donor in good health (CMV status not recorded). Some clones in this sample may be carry-over from other donors' samples.

This clonotype was seen only a few times. The chain has TRBV5-4 and TRBJ1-1, with TRBD1 matching 10 bases. V dropped 2 bases and J dropped 3; count of bases not matched to a gene: 4. CDR3 length: 15 residues. Germline lookup yields CDR1 SGHNT and CDR2 YYREEE (reference sequence). CDR3 nucleotide sequence: TGTGCCAGCAGCTTCCGGACAGGGGGGGACACTGAAGCTTTCTTT. Translating it yields CASSFRTGGDTEAFF.

Ten or more counts support this clonotype. This chain uses TRBV7-2 with TRBJ1-5; D is perhaps TRBD1 (6 bases). Germline V lookup: CDR1 SGHTA, CDR2 FQGNSA. This CDR3 spans 16 amino acids. Trimming left V 1 base short and J 6 bases short, with 16 bases between. The CDR3 coding sequence is TGTGCCAGCAGCTTAGTCGTAGGGGGGAGGATTCAGCCCCAGCATTTT. It is translated as CASSLVVGGRIQPQHF.

This chain links TRBV20-1 with TRBJ2-7, with 11 bases fitting TRBD1. Trimming took 3 bases from V and 5 from J; bases not matched to a gene: 6. The CDR3 totals 14 residues. Germline V gives CDR1 DFQATT, CDR2 SNEGSKA (reference sequence). This CDR3 is CSARDRGPYHEQYV. In DNA, the CDR3 is TGCAGTGCTAGGGACAGGGGGCCGTACCACGAGCAGTACGTC.